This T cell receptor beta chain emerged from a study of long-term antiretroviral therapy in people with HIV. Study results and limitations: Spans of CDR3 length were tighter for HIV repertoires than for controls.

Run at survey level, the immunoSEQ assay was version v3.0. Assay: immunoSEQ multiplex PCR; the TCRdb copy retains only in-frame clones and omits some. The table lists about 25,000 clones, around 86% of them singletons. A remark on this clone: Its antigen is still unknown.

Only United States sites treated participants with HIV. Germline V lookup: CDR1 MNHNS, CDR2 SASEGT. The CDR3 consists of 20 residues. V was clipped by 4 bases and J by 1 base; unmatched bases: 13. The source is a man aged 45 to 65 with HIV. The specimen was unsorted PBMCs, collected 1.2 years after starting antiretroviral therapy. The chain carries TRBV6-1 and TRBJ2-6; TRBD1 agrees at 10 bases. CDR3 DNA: TGTGCCAGCAGTGTACAAACCGGGACAGGGGTTTCATCTGGGGCCAACGTCCTGACTTTC. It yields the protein CASSVQTGTGVSSGANVLTF.